This is a list of T cell receptor beta chains from one sample in a study of cytotoxic CD8 clonotypes in ibrutinib-treated CLL. Using immunoSEQ multiplex PCR, the repertoire was profiled, and TCRdb retains in-frame clones only, with some absent. Of more than 70,000 clones in the sample, roughly 77% were seen once. Material: PBMCs, obtained after 12 months of ibrutinib treatment. Receptors originate from a human donor with chronic lymphocytic leukemia. The conserved cysteine and the conserved F or W are not part of the CDR3 here.

J	V	CDR3
TRBJ2-3	TRBV5-1	ASSLRRVALTDTQY
TRBJ1-2	TRBV6-1	ASTPTGAVGYT
TRBJ2-7	TRBV7-9	ASTPRGEKAYEQY
TRBJ1-1	TRBV28	ASLLGGTVNTEAF
TRBJ1-2	TRBV19	ASRAPGPGGGYT
TRBJ2-7	TRBV10-3	AISESGPAPAYEQY
TRBJ2-1	TRBV19	ASSPGTHNEQF
TRBJ2-1	TRBV7-3	ASSPRLAGGPEQF
TRBJ1-1	TRBV7-2	ASSYRQGSLAF
TRBJ1-6	TRBV4-3	ASSQDKVVGHSPLH
TRBJ2-5	TRBV20-1	SAAQETQY
TRBJ1-1	TRBV28	ASSPPLTGTEAF
TRBJ1-4	TRBV4-2	ASSTPSGAPNEKLF
TRBJ1-2	TRBV20-1	SASGNYGYT
TRBJ2-4	TRBV29-1	SVEDEGAVNIQY
TRBJ2-3	TRBV11-1	ASSLTVTDTQY
TRBJ2-7	TRBV7-9	ASSTRWGSSYEQY
TRBJ2-3	TRBV15	ATSREGGHFTDTQY
TRBJ1-5	TRBV9	ASSTRESGNQPQH
TRBJ1-1	TRBV20-1	SGRQATEAF
TRBJ1-1	TRBV5-1	ASRQGGFMNTEAF
TRBJ2-7	TRBV6-7	ASSPDRGLVYEQY
TRBJ2-3	TRBV9	ASSVAEGTDTQY
TRBJ1-2	TRBV6-6	ASRGQSRGYT
TRBJ1-2	TRBV16	ASSQSDGSKGYT
TRBJ1-2	TRBV7-2	ASTPFWGGNYGYT
TRBJ2-3	TRBV7-8	ASSSAGTDTQY